The 22 T cell receptor beta chains reported below all come from one sample, sequenced in a study of T cell repertoires in cytomegalovirus infection. MiXCR was run by TCRdb on the reads, yielding one entry per CDR3 protein. This sample has some 700,000 distinct CDR3 sequences, with less than 40% found just once. Sequencing input: PBMCs. These receptors were collected from a human donor in good health (CMV status not recorded). Some clones in this sample may be carry-over from other donors' samples.

On this clonotype: At one end, the junction sequence differs from germline, possibly due to a read error. V and J are TRBV7-2 and TRBJ1-2; TRBD1 agrees at 12 bases. Germline CDR1 and CDR2: SGHTA and FQGNSA. This CDR3 region has 14 residues. CDR3 nucleotide sequence: TGTGCCAGCAGCTACGGGACAGGGGGCTATTGCTACACCTTC. Translated: CASSYGTGGYCYTF.

The J gene is TRBJ2-7, the V gene TRBV28, with 8 bases fitting TRBD1. Germline V lookup: CDR1 MDHEN, CDR2 SYDVKM. The ends lost 5 bases at V and 6 bases at J; junction bases unmatched: 15. This CDR3 has 16 residues. The CDR3 is CASSTSGARQGFEQYF. The CDR3 nucleotides are TGTGCCAGCAGTACTTCCGGTGCCCGACAGGGGTTCGAGCAGTACTTC. Complete variable domain (other parts from reference TRBV28 and TRBJ2-7): DVKVTQSSRYLVKRTGEKVFLECVQDMDHENMFWYRQDPGLGLRLIYFSYDVKMKEKGDIPEGYSVSREKKERFSLILESASTNQTSMYLCASSTSGARQGFEQYFGPGTRLTVT.

The V call is TRBV29-1, the J call TRBJ2-2; D remains ambiguous. The CDR3 is 13 amino acids. CDR1 is SQVTM, CDR2 ANQGSEA, per germline. V lost 6 bases and J 1 base, leaving 9 bases between the germline ends. The CDR3 nucleotides are TGCAGCGTCAGAGCAATGAACACCGGGGAGCTGTTTTTT. Translation: CSVRAMNTGELFF.

V and J are TRBV24-1 and TRBJ2-7, with 11 bases identical to TRBD1. This CDR3 region has 15 residues. Germline-derived CDR1 and CDR2 are KGHDR and SFDVKD. V gave up 4 bases and J gave up 11 bases; unmatched junction bases: 12. The CDR3 DNA sequence: TGTGCCACCAGTGACACGGCCGGACAGGGGGCGGTTAAGTACTTC. This codes for CATSDTAGQGAVKYF.

Comment on this clonotype: At one end, the junction sequence differs from germline, possibly due to a read error. V is TRBV6-6 and J is TRBJ1-5; D remains ambiguous. The CDR3 totals 15 residues. CDR1 is MNHNY and CDR2 is SVGAGI in the germline V gene (reference sequence). The CDR3 region is CARSPDGYSNQPQHF. The CDR3 bases are TGTGCCCGCAGTCCTGACGGATATAGCAATCAGCCCCAGCATTTT.

This chain uses TRBV7-9 with TRBJ1-1; a weak D match, TRBD1 (5 bases). Trimming pared 7 bases from V and 4 bases from J, leaving 16 bases between. CDR1 SEHNR and CDR2 FQNEAQ come from the germline V gene (reference sequence). This CDR3 is 14 amino acids long. CDR3 residues: CASTASRVGTEAFF. Written as DNA, the CDR3 is TGTGCCAGCACCGCCTCCAGGGTCGGCACTGAAGCTTTCTTT.

The chain couples TRBV4-1 to TRBJ1-1; tentatively, D is TRBD1 (6 bases). V lost 1 base and J lost 1, with 16 bases in between. The CDR3 sequence is 17 residues long. The germline V gene has CDR1 MGHRA and CDR2 YSYEKL. The DNA of the CDR3 is TGCGCCAGCAGCCAAGGGGGGGGCCCCCTAACGAACACTGAAGCTTTCTTT. Encoded protein: CASSQGGGPLTNTEAFF.

There are many counts of this clonotype. The chain combines TRBV24-1 with TRBJ2-1, with D possibly called TRBD1 or TRBD2 (5 bases each). Germline V gene sequence: CDR1 KGHDR, CDR2 SFDVKD. This CDR3 has 15 amino acids. V was shortened by 3 bases and J by 8 bases, with 16 bases between the two germline ends. CDR3 residues: CATSDPGPRPHEQFF. The CDR3 region has the DNA TGTGCCACCAGTGATCCGGGACCCCGACCACATGAGCAGTTCTTC.

The CDR3 region is CASSLDWGGMAPYTDTQYF. CDR3 sequence (DNA): TGTGCCAGCAGCTTAGATTGGGGAGGAATGGCCCCTTACACAGATACGCAGTATTTT. The rearrangement links TRBV11-2 to TRBJ2-3; the D gene is possibly TRBD2 (6 bases). V shed 0 bases and J shed 2 bases, with 21 bases lying between them. Germline CDR1 and CDR2: SGHAT and FQNNGV. The CDR3 extends over 19 amino acids.

This clonotype was seen only once. This is likely a read error, given that the CDR3 carries no conserved phenylalanine or tryptophan at its end. This chain connects TRBV3-1 to TRBJ2-5, with D possibly being TRBD2 (5 bases). This CDR3 contains 16 residues. V gave up 0 bases and J gave up 1 base, with 12 bases separating them. Germline V gene lookup returns CDR1 LGHDT and CDR2 YNNKEL (reference sequence). The CDR3: CASSQDRGQVQETQYL. The CDR3 nucleotides read TGTGCCAGCAGCCAAGATCGAGGGCAGGTCCAAGAGACCCAGTACTTA.

There are a few counts of this clonotype. This chain uses TRBV6-1 with TRBJ1-2, with D perhaps TRBD1 (5 bases). Germline-derived CDR1 and CDR2 are MNHNS and SASEGT. The V and J ends lost 5 bases and 7 bases respectively, with 20 bases between them. The CDR3 is 15 residues long. The CDR3 DNA follows: TGTGCCAGCAGTTTTCTTCCCGGAGGGGAGGGTGGCTACACCTTC. It codes for CASSFLPGGEGGYTF.

The table lists this clonotype with a few counts. The V call is TRBV6-1, the J call TRBJ1-1, with D unresolved. The CDR3 sequence is 13 residues long. CDR1 is MNHNS, CDR2 SASEGT, per germline. V was clipped by 2 bases and J by 6 bases, with 10 bases between them. CDR3 residues: CASSEIGRAEAFF. The DNA of the CDR3 is TGTGCCAGCAGTGAAATAGGACGTGCTGAAGCTTTCTTT.

V and J are TRBV20-1 and TRBJ1-1; D gene unclear. Trimming removed 6 bases from V and 6 bases from J, with 11 bases in between. Germline V gene sequence: CDR1 DFQATT, CDR2 SNEGSKA (reference sequence). The length of the CDR3 is 11 residues. The CDR3 region is CSAPGSAEAFF. CDR3 nucleotide sequence: TGCAGTGCCCCGGGGAGCGCTGAAGCTTTCTTT.

The chain combines TRBV29-1 with TRBJ1-2; weak D call: TRBD1 (5 bases). The germline CDR1 and CDR2 sequences are SQVTM and ANQGSEA. The V gene lost 7 bases and the J gene lost 11 bases, with 17 bases spanning the gap. This CDR3 spans 11 amino acids. CDR3 DNA sequence: TGCAGCGCTGCCCAGGGACTTGGGTACACCTTC. It is translated as CSAAQGLGYTF. Full variable domain (missing parts from reference TRBV29-1 and TRBJ1-2): SAVISQKPSRDICQRGTSLTIQCQVDSQVTMMFWYRQQPGQSLTLIATANQGSEATYESGFVIDKFPISRPNLTFSTLTVSNMSPEDSSIYLCSAAQGLGYTFGSGTRLTVV.

This clonotype was seen a few times. The gene calls are TRBV7-8 and TRBJ1-5; D gene unclear. The V and J ends lost 4 bases and 0 bases respectively, with 13 bases between them. Germline CDR1 is SGHVS and CDR2 is FQNEAQ. CDR3 length equals 16 residues. CDR3 loop: CASSSTGIYSNQPQHF. CDR3 coding DNA: TGTGCCAGCAGCTCGACCGGGATCTATAGCAATCAGCCCCAGCATTTT.

This clonotype was observed a handful of times. The J gene is TRBJ2-3, the V gene TRBV5-1; D unresolved. Germline CDR1 SGHRS, CDR2 YFSETQ. With 7 bases removed from V and 0 bases from J, the gap between germline ends came to 12 bases. The CDR3 runs 14 residues. The CDR3 DNA is TGCGCCAGCGGGGATACGGTTAGCACAGATACGCAGTATTTT. It translates to CASGDTVSTDTQYF.

In DNA form, the CDR3 reads TGTGCCAGCAGCCAGGGGAAGGGCAATCAGCCCCAGCATTTT. This sequence encodes CASSQGKGNQPQHF. The chain has TRBV14 and TRBJ1-5; D call uncertain. V lost 3 bases to trimming and J lost 2 bases, with 8 bases between them. Germline loops: CDR1 SGHDN, CDR2 FVKESK. The CDR3 totals 14 residues. Full variable domain (outside the CDR3, taken from reference TRBV14 and TRBJ1-5): EAGVTQFPSHSVIEKGQTVTLRCDPISGHDNLYWYRRVMGKEIKFLLHFVKESKQDESGMPNNRFLAERTGGTYSTLKVQPAELEDSGVYFCASSQGKGNQPQHFGDGTRLSIL.

The chain links TRBV27 to TRBJ2-2; D assignment may be TRBD1 or TRBD2 (5 bases each). V shed 6 bases and J shed 8 bases, with 16 bases lying between them. The CDR3 is made up of 14 amino acids. Germline lookup yields CDR1 MNHEY and CDR2 SMNVEV (reference sequence). This CDR3 reads CASSQDRGPGELFF. As DNA, the CDR3 is TGTGCCAGCAGCCAAGACAGAGGGCCAGGGGAGCTGTTTTTT.

The rearrangement joins TRBV11-2 to TRBJ1-6; D gene unclear. This CDR3 contains 14 residues. The germline V and J ends were trimmed by 3 bases and 8 bases, with 11 bases remaining between them. Germline loops: CDR1 SGHAT, CDR2 FQNNGV. This CDR3 is CASSFYVFDSPLHF. The CDR3 DNA sequence: TGTGCCAGCAGCTTTTACGTGTTCGATTCACCCCTCCACTTT.

The chain links TRBV6-6 to TRBJ2-3; D not resolved. Deletions cut 0 bases from V and 5 bases from J, with 12 bases between. Looked up from germline, CDR1 is MNHNY and CDR2 is SVGAGI (reference sequence). This CDR3 region has 15 residues. CDR3 DNA sequence: TGTGCCAGCAGTTACTCGAAAGCCCTACGAGATACGCAGTATTTT. It translates to CASSYSKALRDTQYF.

In this sample, this clonotype turned up a few times. The V call is TRBV28, the J call TRBJ1-1; D is uncertain. Germline assignment: CDR1 MDHEN and CDR2 SYDVKM. The CDR3 extends over 16 amino acids. Deletions cut 5 bases from V and 0 bases from J, with 16 bases between. In DNA, the CDR3 is TGTGCCAGCAGTGCTGGACTTATGTCTATGAACACTGAAGCTTTCTTT. Its protein is CASSAGLMSMNTEAFF.

This clonotype was detected only a few times. The chain couples TRBV28 to TRBJ2-7; D unclear. The CDR3 is made up of 18 amino acids. The germline gives CDR1 MDHEN, CDR2 SYDVKM. V was trimmed by 9 bases and J by 3 bases, leaving 30 bases between them. The CDR3 is CARPDSEPGRIKFYEQYF. CDR3 bases: TGTGCCAGACCAGACTCGGAACCCGGACGGATTAAATTCTACGAGCAGTACTTC.